The 31 T cell receptor beta chains presented below share a single source sample, sequenced in a study of cytomegalovirus exposure and HLA in healthy donors. The PCR made use of 60 Vbeta and 13 Jbeta primers. TCRdb's table, derived via immunoSEQ multiplex PCR, lists solely in-frame clones and lacks some. The repertoire holds approximately 100,000 clones, with about four fifths as singletons. The sequenced sample consisted of PBMCs. The receptors originated from a woman in her forties in good health and CMV-seronegative.

The CDR3 bases are TGCAGTGCTAGAGATAGCCCAGGCTACACCTTC. Its translation is CSARDSPGYTF. The V gene is TRBV20-1, the J gene TRBJ1-2; no reliable D call. CDR3 size: 11 residues. Between the trimmed V and J ends, which lost 0 bases and 8 bases, there was a span of 7 bases. Looked up from germline, CDR1 is DFQATT and CDR2 is SNEGSKA (reference sequence).

The chain recombines TRBV4-3 with TRBJ1-2; 8 bases line up with TRBD1. Germline V lookup: CDR1 LGHNA, CDR2 YSLEER. Losses at the gene ends were 2 bases for V and 6 bases for J; bases not matched to a gene: 14. This CDR3 has 17 amino acids. The CDR3 nucleotides read TGCGCCAGCAGCCAATTTCTGGCAGGGGGCAAAAGTAATGGCTACACCTTC. Its translation is CASSQFLAGGKSNGYTF.

The chain recombines TRBV2 with TRBJ1-3; TRBD1 is a possible D gene (6 bases). Germline CDR1 and CDR2: SNHLY and FYNNEI. This CDR3 is 14 amino acids long. Trimming cost V 2 bases and J 4 bases, with 9 bases left between them. The CDR3 protein is CASSENRAGNTIYF. The CDR3, as DNA: TGTGCCAGCAGTGAAAACAGGGCAGGAAACACCATATATTTT.

This chain links TRBV18 with TRBJ2-3, with a possible D match to TRBD1 (5 bases). Trimming stripped 3 bases from V and 6 bases from J, with 13 bases between. The CDR3 totals 14 residues. Germline loops: CDR1 KGHSH, CDR2 LQKENI. The CDR3 coding sequence is TGTGCCAGCTCACCCGGACGGAACAGGGATACGCAGTATTTT. Translating gives CASSPGRNRDTQYF.

The genes are TRBV5-3 and TRBJ2-2; tentatively, D is TRBD2 (5 bases). TRBV5-3 is sorted into the ORF group, with uncertain function. With 4 bases removed from V and 2 bases from J, the gap between germline ends came to 18 bases. CDR3 size: 17 residues. CDR3 bases: TGTGCCAGAAGCCCTGGCGGTTCGGGAACCAACACCGGGGAGCTGTTTTTT. The encoded protein is CARSPGGSGTNTGELFF.

Details on this clone: One end of the junction varies from germline; a read error may be responsible. The chain is built from TRBV19 and TRBJ1-4; TRBD1 is a possible D gene (5 bases). There are 12 residues in the CDR3. Looked up from germline, CDR1 is LNHDA and CDR2 is SQIVND (reference sequence). Here the CDR3 DNA reads TGTGCCAGTAGTCTACCAGGGAATGCCCCGGCTTTT. Protein product: CASSLPGNAPAF.

The chain has TRBV6-5 and TRBJ2-4; 8 bases map to TRBD2. The CDR3 runs to 15 residues. Germline V gene data show CDR1 as MNHEY and CDR2 as SVGAGI. With V trimmed by 6 bases and J by 6 bases, 10 bases remained unmatched. Here the CDR3 DNA reads TGTGCCAGCAGACCCCCGGGACTAGATCTAAACATTCAGTACTTC. It encodes CASRPPGLDLNIQYF.

The chain has TRBV7-2 and TRBJ1-2, with D possibly matching TRBD1 (6 bases). V was cut by 2 bases and J by 8 bases, with 15 bases left in between. From germline, CDR1 is SGHTA and CDR2 FQGNSA. The CDR3 extends over 14 amino acids. CDR3 nucleotide sequence: TGTGCCAGCAGCTTACATGGGGGGGCAGGGGGCTACACCTTC. Translating gives CASSLHGGAGGYTF.

The chain employs TRBV11-2 and TRBJ1-2, with D tentatively TRBD1 (5 bases). Germline V gene sequence: CDR1 SGHAT, CDR2 FQNNGV. CDR3 length: 14 amino acids. V lost 1 base, J lost 4 bases, and 10 bases lay in between. CDR3 in DNA: TGTGCCAGCAGCTTAGGGCAGGGTGGCTATGGCTACACCTTC. This codes for CASSLGQGGYGYTF.

The chain combines TRBV5-1 with TRBJ2-1; no clear D gene. Germline V lookup: CDR1 SGHRS, CDR2 YFSETQ. This CDR3 is built from 15 residues. The germline V and J ends were trimmed by 0 bases and 4 bases, with 11 bases remaining between them. The CDR3 sequence is CASSLEEVRYNEQFF. CDR3 sequence (DNA): TGCGCCAGCAGCTTGGAAGAAGTCAGGTACAATGAGCAGTTCTTC.

The chain combines TRBV7-2 with TRBJ2-1; D is ambiguous. The germline V gene has CDR1 SGHTA and CDR2 FQGNSA. Trimming left V 5 bases short and J 1 base short, with 12 bases between. The CDR3 length is 15 residues. Here the CDR3 DNA reads TGTGCCAGCAGCCCCGGCCCCGGGTCCTACAATGAGCAGTTCTTC. It specifies CASSPGPGSYNEQFF.

The chain links TRBV7-8 to TRBJ1-1; D is perhaps TRBD1 (6 bases). This CDR3 region has 14 residues. Germline values: CDR1 SGHVS, CDR2 FQNEAQ. The germline V and J ends were trimmed by 1 base and 1 base, with 7 bases remaining between them. DNA of the CDR3: TGTGCCAGCAGCTTAGTAGGGGGGAACACTGAAGCTTTCTTT. Its translation is CASSLVGGNTEAFF.

The chain employs TRBV11-3 and TRBJ2-1; D is ambiguous. The germline V and J ends were trimmed by 2 bases and 2 bases, with 10 bases remaining between them. Looked up from germline, CDR1 is SGHNT and CDR2 is YENEEA. The CDR3 has 15 residues. Here the CDR3 reads CASSLLSTTYNEQFF. The CDR3 DNA reads as TGTGCCAGCAGCTTACTCAGTACCACCTACAATGAGCAGTTCTTC.

The chain uses TRBV9 and TRBJ1-3; TRBD1 is a possible D gene (6 bases). V dropped 3 bases and J dropped 2 bases, with 9 bases sitting between them. The CDR3 runs to 14 residues. Germline CDR1 and CDR2: SGDLS and YYNGEE. CDR3 amino acids: CASSASGAGNTIYF. CDR3 nucleotide sequence: TGTGCCAGCAGCGCCTCAGGGGCTGGAAACACCATATATTTT.

The gene calls are TRBV6-1 and TRBJ1-5; D unresolved. From germline, CDR1 is MNHNS and CDR2 SASEGT. The CDR3 is 14 amino acids. V was pared by 8 bases and J by 6 bases, with 17 bases between. The DNA of the CDR3 is TGTGCCAGCTCAACCCGGGAATCATTTCAGCCCCAGCATTTT. The encoded protein is CASSTRESFQPQHF.

The chain employs TRBV7-9 and TRBJ2-5; TRBD2 matches at 13 bases. This CDR3 comprises 16 residues. Trimming removed 5 bases from V and 4 bases from J; junction bases left unmatched: 7. CDR1 and CDR2 from the germline V gene are SEHNR and FQNEAQ (reference sequence). This chain's CDR3 is CASSSHGLAGVETQYF. The CDR3 DNA reads as TGTGCCAGCAGCAGCCACGGACTAGCGGGAGTAGAGACCCAGTACTTC.

This chain links TRBV7-9 with TRBJ1-6, with TRBD1 identical over 11 bases. The CDR3 is 15 residues long. From germline, CDR1 is SEHNR and CDR2 FQNEAQ (reference sequence). Trimming removed 4 bases from V and 10 bases from J; junction bases left unmatched: 6. In nucleotides, the CDR3 is TGTGCCAGCAGCTCTGGACAGGGGGCAGACTCACCCCTCCACTTT. Protein: CASSSGQGADSPLHF.

As concerns this clone: Other DNA sequences of this sample code for an identical CDR3. The chain has TRBV9 and TRBJ2-7; TRBD2 might be the D (6 bases). The CDR3 consists of 15 residues. Germline loops: CDR1 SGDLS, CDR2 YYNGEE. Trimming stripped 0 bases from V and 3 bases from J, with 13 bases between. This CDR3 is CASSVEGGEGYEQYF. CDR3 DNA: TGTGCCAGCAGCGTAGAAGGAGGGGAAGGCTACGAGCAGTACTTC.

The J gene is TRBJ2-7, the V gene TRBV28; D remains unclear. Trimming removed 6 bases from V and 2 bases from J, with 17 bases in between. Germline lookup yields CDR1 MDHEN and CDR2 SYDVKM. CDR3 length: 15 residues. CDR3 loop: CASRGETPAPYEQYF. In DNA form, the CDR3 reads TGTGCCAGCAGAGGAGAGACCCCAGCCCCCTACGAGCAGTACTTC.

The chain is built from TRBV2 and TRBJ2-5; tentatively, D is TRBD1 (6 bases). The J call may be mistaken, given a closer DNA end match to TRBJ2-7. Germline assignment: CDR1 SNHLY and CDR2 FYNNEI. This CDR3 has 14 residues. The DNA of the CDR3 is TGTGCCAGCAGATGGACAGTCTCAACCTACGAGCAGTACTTC. Its translation: CASRWTVSTYEQYF.

The chain has TRBV6-5 and TRBJ2-2; 8 bases are shared with TRBD1. Looked up from germline, CDR1 is MNHEY and CDR2 is SVGAGI. The CDR3 is 14 amino acids. Losses at the gene ends were 4 bases for V and 9 bases for J; bases not matched to a gene: 7. The CDR3 DNA is TGTGCCAGCAGTTCCTACAGGGGGAGTAGGGAGCTGTTTTTT. Translated: CASSSYRGSRELFF.

V is TRBV11-3 and J is TRBJ1-1, with D uncertain. There are 14 residues in the CDR3. Trimming stripped 2 bases from V and 0 bases from J, with 7 bases between. Per the germline V gene, CDR1 is SGHNT and CDR2 is YENEEA. CDR3 sequence (DNA): TGTGCCAGCAGCTTATTAGGAGTGAACACTGAAGCTTTCTTT. As protein: CASSLLGVNTEAFF. The entire variable domain, with the rest obtained from reference TRBV11-3 and TRBJ1-1, is as follows: EAGVVQSPRYKIIEKKQPVAFWCNPISGHNTLYWYLQNLGQGPELLIRYENEEAVDDSQLPKDRFSAERLKGVDSTLKIQPAELGDSAVYLCASSLLGVNTEAFFGQGTRLTVV.

This clone has only a few counts. V and J are TRBV30 and TRBJ2-7, with TRBD1 matching 9 bases. Germline V CDR1 and CDR2: GTSNPN, SVGIG (reference sequence). Germline trimming cut 5 bases from V and 6 bases from J; bases unmatched to any gene: 8. The CDR3 length is 13 residues. Written as DNA, the CDR3 is TGTGCCTGGGAGGACAGGGGAAGAGGCGAGCAGTACTTC. This encodes CAWEDRGRGEQYF.

The chain uses TRBV6-5 and TRBJ2-7; TRBD1 matches at 8 bases. The CDR3 extends over 14 amino acids. Germline assignment: CDR1 MNHEY and CDR2 SVGAGI. V dropped 4 bases and J dropped 2; count of bases not matched to a gene: 4. DNA of the CDR3: TGTGCCAGCAGTTTAGGACAGGGTCCCTACGAGCAGTACTTC. Translating gives CASSLGQGPYEQYF.

Concerning this clone: The conserved phenylalanine or tryptophan normally closing the CDR3 is absent here, so this likely arose from a read error. V usage is TRBV11-2 and J usage is TRBJ1-2, with a possible D match to TRBD1 (6 bases). V was trimmed by 5 bases and J by 5 bases, leaving 18 bases between them. Germline loops: CDR1 SGHAT, CDR2 FQNNGV. The CDR3 totals 15 residues. DNA for the CDR3: TGTGCCAGCAGCCTACAAACAGGGATCGGGTATGGCTACACCCTC. This sequence encodes CASSLQTGIGYGYTL.

V gene TRBV6-6 combines with J gene TRBJ2-7; tentatively, D is TRBD2 (6 bases). The V gene lost 8 bases and the J gene lost 3 bases, with 17 bases spanning the gap. The CDR3 sequence is 14 residues long. Germline-derived CDR1 and CDR2 are MNHNY and SVGAGI (reference sequence). CDR3 residues: CASRGGEIHYEQYF. Here the CDR3 DNA reads TGTGCCAGCCGCGGAGGGGAAATCCACTACGAGCAGTACTTC.

This clone was picked up a small number of times. The chain joins TRBV6-5 to TRBJ1-2; 9 bases agree with TRBD1. The V and J ends lost 8 bases and 4 bases, in that order; junction bases with no gene match: 11. CDR1 and CDR2 from the germline V gene are MNHEY and SVGAGI. The CDR3 sequence is 15 residues long. CDR3 amino acids: CASETGGQGSYGYTF. In DNA form, the CDR3 reads TGTGCCAGCGAAACTGGGGGACAGGGATCCTATGGCTACACCTTC.

This chain uses TRBV7-2 with TRBJ2-7; the D gene is possibly TRBD2 (5 bases). The V and J ends lost 3 bases and 6 bases respectively, with 12 bases between them. This CDR3 spans 13 amino acids. Germline CDR1 SGHTA, CDR2 FQGNSA. CDR3 DNA: TGTGCCAGCAGCTTGGCGAACAGCGGCGAGCAGTACTTC. Translated, it gives CASSLANSGEQYF.

V usage is TRBV18 and J usage is TRBJ2-5; TRBD1 agrees at 8 bases. Germline CDR1 reads KGHSH; CDR2 reads LQKENI. V was pared by 3 bases and J by 5 bases, with 11 bases of the junction left unmatched. This CDR3 has 16 residues. CDR3 region: CASSPPGGRQGETQYF. In DNA form, the CDR3 reads TGTGCCAGCTCACCCCCAGGGGGCCGGCAGGGGGAGACCCAGTACTTC.

The CDR3: CASSSAGPGSLHF. For the CDR3, the DNA is TGTGCCAGTAGTTCCGCAGGGCCCGGGTCCCTCCACTTT. V usage is TRBV19 and J usage is TRBJ1-6; D is possibly TRBD1 (5 bases). Trimming removed 5 bases from V and 14 bases from J, with 16 bases in between. Germline CDR1 reads LNHDA; CDR2 reads SQIVND (reference sequence). The CDR3 loop spans 13 amino acids. Filled out from reference TRBV19 and TRBJ1-6, the complete variable domain reads DGGITQSPKYLFRKEGQNVTLSCEQNLNHDAMYWYRQDPGQGLRLIYYSQIVNDFQKGDIAEGYSVSREKKESFPLTVTSAQKNPTAFYLCASSSAGPGSLHFGNGTRLTVT.

The V gene is TRBV6-1, the J gene TRBJ1-5; tentative D call: TRBD1 (6 bases). CDR1 MNHNS and CDR2 SASEGT come from the germline V gene. The CDR3 is 16 residues long. V was pared by 1 base and J by 2 bases, with 12 bases between. This chain's CDR3 is CASSEELDRRNQPQHF. CDR3 coding DNA: TGTGCCAGCAGTGAAGAGTTAGACAGGCGCAATCAGCCCCAGCATTTT.